This is a list of T cell receptor beta chains from one sample in a study of T cells after yellow fever vaccination. TCRdb analysed the 5' RACE reads with MiXCR anew, one entry per CDR3 protein. The table lists some 340,000 distinct CDR3 sequences, around a tenth of them singletons. The sample in question was CD4+ T cells sorted from PBMCs, obtained 45 days after the yellow fever booster vaccination. These receptors were taken from a man between 18 and 35 years old who received the YFV17D yellow fever vaccine. Each CDR3 is given with its conserved first and last residue. Fields, in order: J gene, D gene, clone size, V gene, CDR3 protein, CDR3 DNA. The D gene is left open where the match is weak. Rows give clone size only sometimes, using once, few, many, or a class for an expanded clone.

TRBJ2-7,TRBD1,many,TRBV4-2,CASRSGGALSYEQYF,TGTGCCAGCAGGTCAGGGGGCGCGCTATCATACGAGCAGTACTTC
TRBJ2-4,.,.,TRBV7-8,CASSYPRGGGKNIQYF,TGTGCCAGCAGCTACCCGAGGGGGGGCGGCAAAAACATTCAGTACTTC
TRBJ2-3,TRBD1,.,TRBV5-1,CASSLAKRGQGSYPDTQYF,TGCGCCAGCAGCTTGGCCAAGAGGGGGCAGGGATCATATCCAGATACGCAGTATTTT
TRBJ2-5,.,.,TRBV6-5,CGSRSGPFGETQYF,TGTGGCAGCAGATCCGGGCCCTTCGGGGAGACCCAGTACTTC
TRBJ2-3,TRBD2,.,TRBV7-2,CASSLVASGGYTDTQYF,TGTGCCAGCAGCTTAGTGGCTAGCGGGGGGTACACAGATACGCAGTATTTT
TRBJ1-6,TRBD1,.,TRBV25-1,CASSGVQGYPNSPLHF,TGTGCCAGCAGTGGGGTACAGGGGTACCCTAATTCACCCCTCCACTTT
TRBJ2-3,TRBD2,few,TRBV5-1,CASSLEATSGGPDTQYF,TGCGCCAGCAGCTTGGAGGCGACTAGCGGGGGGCCAGATACGCAGTATTTT
TRBJ2-2,TRBD1,.,TRBV4-1,CASSQDRGFRIGELFF,TGCGCCAGCAGCCAAGACAGGGGGTTTCGCATCGGGGAGCTGTTTTTT
TRBJ1-4,.,.,TRBV5-1,CASRQSPGEKLFF,TGCGCCAGCCGACAGTCGCCTGGTGAAAAACTGTTTTTT
TRBJ1-1,.,few,TRBV28,CASSLSRGAGGITEAFF,TGTGCCAGCAGTTTGTCCAGGGGTGCGGGGGGCATAACTGAAGCTTTCTTT
TRBJ2-1,TRBD1,.,TRBV11-2,CASSPGDRVSEQFF,TGTGCCAGCAGCCCGGGGGACAGGGTTAGTGAGCAGTTCTTC
TRBJ2-3,TRBD2,few,TRBV6-4,CASRRGGDDTQYF,TGTGCCAGTCGTCGGGGGGGAGACGATACGCAGTATTTT
TRBJ1-2,.,few,TRBV4-2,CASRRIPLGFGSYGYTF,TGTGCCAGCAGACGCATCCCTTTGGGGTTTGGGTCCTATGGCTACACCTTC
TRBJ2-7,.,few,TRBV2,CASSAYEQYF,TGTGCCAGCAGCGCCTACGAGCAGTACTTC
TRBJ2-2,.,many,TRBV3-1,CASSQIQNTGELFF,TGTGCCAGCAGCCAGATCCAAAACACCGGGGAGCTGTTTTTT
TRBJ2-7,TRBD2,.,TRBV18,CASSPAGGTEQYF,TGTGCCAGCTCACCAGCGGGGGGGACCGAGCAGTACTTC
TRBJ2-5,.,few,TRBV5-6,CASSLVRRSSPFGDF,TGTGCCAGCAGCTTGGTCAGGAGGTCTAGCCCATTTGGGGACTTC
TRBJ1-1,TRBD1,many,TRBV29-1,CSVPGGAGNTEAFF,TGCAGCGTCCCAGGGGGCGCGGGGAACACTGAAGCTTTCTTT
TRBJ2-5,.,.,TRBV9,CASSVDRAETQYF,TGTGCCAGCAGCGTAGATAGGGCCGAGACCCAGTACTTC
TRBJ2-7,.,few,TRBV14,CASSPRGGYEQYF,TGTGCCAGCAGCCCTAGAGGTGGTTACGAGCAGTACTTC
TRBJ2-3,TRBD2,.,TRBV30,CAWSYKRGSTDTQYF,TGTGCCTGGAGTTATAAGCGGGGAAGCACAGATACGCAGTATTTT
TRBJ1-1,.,.,TRBV11-2,CASSGSPFGTEAFF,TGTGCCAGCAGCGGCAGTCCTTTTGGGACTGAAGCTTTCTTT
TRBJ2-1,.,.,TRBV7-9,CASSNQGVFSYNEQFF,TGTGCCAGCAGCAACCAAGGTGTCTTCTCCTACAATGAGCAGTTCTTC
TRBJ1-5,.,.,TRBV19,CASGVNQPQHF,TGTGCCAGTGGGGTGAATCAGCCCCAGCATTTT
TRBJ1-3,.,few,TRBV5-6,CASSPGHRSGNTIYF,TGTGCCAGCAGTCCGGGACATCGCAGTGGAAACACCATATATTTT
TRBJ2-7,TRBD1,.,TRBV11-2,CASSALRDRGSEQYF,TGTGCCAGCAGCGCACTACGGGACAGGGGGTCCGAGCAGTACTTC
TRBJ2-1,TRBD1,few,TRBV11-1,CASSYGTDRNEQFF,TGTGCCAGCAGCTACGGGACAGATAGGAATGAGCAGTTCTTC
TRBJ2-1,.,.,TRBV20-1,CSARAGLYNEQFF,TGCAGTGCCAGGGCGGGCCTCTACAATGAGCAGTTCTTC
TRBJ2-5,TRBD1,many,TRBV3-1,CASSLGQGPQETQYF,TGTGCCAGCAGCCTCGGACAGGGGCCCCAAGAGACCCAGTACTTC
TRBJ1-1,TRBD1,.,TRBV4-3,CASSQDMTGGASTEAFF,TGCGCCAGCAGCCAAGATATGACAGGGGGCGCGAGCACTGAAGCTTTCTTT
TRBJ1-1,.,many,TRBV5-6,CASSLGQGKAEAFF,TGTGCCAGCAGCTTGGGGCAGGGCAAGGCTGAAGCTTTCTTT
TRBJ1-5,.,.,TRBV19,CASSIDQNREQPQHF,TGTGCCAGTAGTATAGATCAAAACAGGGAGCAGCCCCAGCATTTT
TRBJ2-3,.,few,TRBV5-1,CASSWDADTQYF,TGCGCCAGCAGCTGGGACGCAGATACGCAGTATTTT
TRBJ2-4,TRBD1,.,TRBV6-5,CASSYSGQGNIQYF,TGTGCCAGCAGTTACTCGGGACAGGGAAACATTCAGTACTTC
TRBJ2-5,.,.,TRBV7-6,CASSLLAGHVKETQYF,TGTGCCAGCAGCTTGCTTGCGGGACACGTTAAAGAGACCCAGTACTTC
TRBJ2-7,.,.,TRBV30,CAWSVGLIKGYEQYF,TGTGCCTGGAGTGTCGGCCTGATTAAAGGCTACGAGCAGTACTTC
TRBJ1-4,.,.,TRBV3-1,CASSSTLNEKLFF,TGTGCCAGCAGCTCGACGCTAAATGAAAAACTGTTTTTT
TRBJ2-7,.,.,TRBV20-1,CSARYNLGGASYEQYF,TGCAGTGCTAGGTATAACTTAGGGGGAGCGTCCTACGAGCAGTACTTC
TRBJ1-1,TRBD1,many,TRBV20-1,CSAPGQGRAEAFF,TGCAGTGCGCCGGGACAGGGCCGGGCTGAAGCTTTCTTT
TRBJ1-2,TRBD1,.,TRBV5-1,CASSLAPTGDGYTF,TGCGCCAGCAGCTTGGCCCCGACAGGGGATGGCTACACCTTC